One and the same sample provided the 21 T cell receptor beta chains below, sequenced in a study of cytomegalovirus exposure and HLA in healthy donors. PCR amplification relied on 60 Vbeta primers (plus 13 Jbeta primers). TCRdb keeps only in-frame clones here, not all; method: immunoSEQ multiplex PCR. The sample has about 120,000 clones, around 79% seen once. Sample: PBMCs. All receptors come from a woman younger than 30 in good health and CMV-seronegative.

CDR3 nucleotide sequence: TGTGCCAGCAGCCCAAGAAACAAGGGGCATAGGATTAATGAAAAACTGTTTTTT. Amino acids: CASSPRNKGHRINEKLFF. The rearrangement joins TRBV11-2 to TRBJ1-4, with D possibly matching TRBD1 (5 bases). CDR1 is SGHAT and CDR2 is FQNNGV in the germline V gene. V shed 5 bases and J shed 4 bases, with 23 bases lying between them. The CDR3 runs 18 residues.

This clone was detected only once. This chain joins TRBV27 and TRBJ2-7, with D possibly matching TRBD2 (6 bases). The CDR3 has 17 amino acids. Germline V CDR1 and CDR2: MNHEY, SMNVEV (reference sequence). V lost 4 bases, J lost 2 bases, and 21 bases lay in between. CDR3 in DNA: TGTGCCAGCAGTTCCAGACCTTCCGGGACTGGGACCTACGAGCAGTACTTC. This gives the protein CASSSRPSGTGTYEQYF.

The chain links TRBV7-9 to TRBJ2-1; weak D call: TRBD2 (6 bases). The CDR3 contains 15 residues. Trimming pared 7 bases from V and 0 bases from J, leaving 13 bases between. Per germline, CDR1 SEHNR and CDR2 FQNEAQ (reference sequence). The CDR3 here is CASNHPGASYNEQFF. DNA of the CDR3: TGTGCCAGCAATCACCCGGGAGCCTCCTACAATGAGCAGTTCTTC.

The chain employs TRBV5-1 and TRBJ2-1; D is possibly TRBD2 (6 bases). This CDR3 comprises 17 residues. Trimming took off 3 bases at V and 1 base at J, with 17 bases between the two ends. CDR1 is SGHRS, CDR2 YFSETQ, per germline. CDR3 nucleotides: TGCGCCAGCAGCTCGGCCCCCGGGACTGGTTCCTACAATGAGCAGTTCTTC. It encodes CASSSAPGTGSYNEQFF.

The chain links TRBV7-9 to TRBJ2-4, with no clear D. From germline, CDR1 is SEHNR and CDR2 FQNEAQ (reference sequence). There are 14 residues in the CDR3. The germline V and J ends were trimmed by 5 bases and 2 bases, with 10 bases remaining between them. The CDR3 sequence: CASSPSGSKNIQYF. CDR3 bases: TGTGCCAGCAGCCCCTCCGGTTCCAAAAACATTCAGTACTTC.

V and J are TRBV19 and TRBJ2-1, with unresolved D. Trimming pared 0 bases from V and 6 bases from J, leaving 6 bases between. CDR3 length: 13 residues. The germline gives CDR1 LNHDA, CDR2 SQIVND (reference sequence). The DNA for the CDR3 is TGTGCCAGTAGTATAGATCTAGTCAATGAGCAGTTCTTC. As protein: CASSIDLVNEQFF.

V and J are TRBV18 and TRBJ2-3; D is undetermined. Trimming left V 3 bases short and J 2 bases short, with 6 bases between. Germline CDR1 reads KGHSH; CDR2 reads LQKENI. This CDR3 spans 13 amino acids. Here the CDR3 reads CASSPTTTDTQYF. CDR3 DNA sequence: TGTGCCAGCTCACCTACTACCACAGATACGCAGTATTTT.

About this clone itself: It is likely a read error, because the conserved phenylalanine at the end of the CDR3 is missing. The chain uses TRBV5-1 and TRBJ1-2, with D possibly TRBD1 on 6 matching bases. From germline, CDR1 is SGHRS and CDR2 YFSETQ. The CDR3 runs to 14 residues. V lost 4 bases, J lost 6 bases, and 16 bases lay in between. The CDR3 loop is CASSTDTGFDGYTI. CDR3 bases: TGCGCCAGCAGCACGGACACAGGGTTTGATGGCTACACCATC.

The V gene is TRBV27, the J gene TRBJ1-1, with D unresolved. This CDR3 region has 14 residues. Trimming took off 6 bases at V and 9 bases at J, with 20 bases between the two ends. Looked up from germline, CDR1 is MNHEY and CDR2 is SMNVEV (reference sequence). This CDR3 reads CASSEYYANTQAFF. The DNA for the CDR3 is TGTGCCAGCAGCGAATACTACGCCAACACCCAAGCTTTCTTT.

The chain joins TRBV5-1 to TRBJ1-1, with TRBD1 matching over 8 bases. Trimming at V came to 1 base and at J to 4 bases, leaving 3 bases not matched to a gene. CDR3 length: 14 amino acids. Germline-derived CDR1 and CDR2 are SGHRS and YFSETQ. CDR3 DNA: TGCGCCAGCAGCTTGAACAGGGGGGGCACTGAAGCTTTCTTT. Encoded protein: CASSLNRGGTEAFF. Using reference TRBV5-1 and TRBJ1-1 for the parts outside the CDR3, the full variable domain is KAGVTQTPRYLIKTRGQQVTLSCSPISGHRSVSWYQQTPGQGLQFLFEYFSETQRNKGNFPGRFSGRQFSNSRSEMNVSTLELGDSALYLCASSLNRGGTEAFFGQGTRLTVV.

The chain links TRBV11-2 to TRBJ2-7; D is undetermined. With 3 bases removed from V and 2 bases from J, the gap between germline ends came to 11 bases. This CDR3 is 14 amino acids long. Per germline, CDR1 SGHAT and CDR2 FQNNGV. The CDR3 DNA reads TGTGCCAGCAGCTTCCGGCGGATTACCTACGAGCAGTACTTC. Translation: CASSFRRITYEQYF.

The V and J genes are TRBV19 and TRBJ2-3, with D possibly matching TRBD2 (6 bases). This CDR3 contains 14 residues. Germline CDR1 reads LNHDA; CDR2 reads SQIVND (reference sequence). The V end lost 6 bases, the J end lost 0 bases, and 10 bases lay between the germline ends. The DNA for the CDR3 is TGTGCCAGTAGAAGGGCGGGGAGCACAGATACGCAGTATTTT. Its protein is CASRRAGSTDTQYF.

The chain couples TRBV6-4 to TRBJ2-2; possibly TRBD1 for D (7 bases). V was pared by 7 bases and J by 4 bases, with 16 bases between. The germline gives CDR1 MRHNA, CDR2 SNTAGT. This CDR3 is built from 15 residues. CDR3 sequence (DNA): TGTGCCAGCACAGACAGGGCGGGGAGCACCGGGGAGCTGTTTTTT. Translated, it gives CASTDRAGSTGELFF.

The CDR3 bases are TGTGCCAGTAGCCCCGTCACAGGGGGCATGGAGACCCAGTACTTC. Translating it yields CASSPVTGGMETQYF. V gene TRBV19 combines with J gene TRBJ2-5; 9 bases agree with TRBD1. Germline-derived CDR1 and CDR2 are LNHDA and SQIVND (reference sequence). CDR3 size: 15 residues. V was clipped by 6 bases and J by 5 bases; unmatched bases: 10.

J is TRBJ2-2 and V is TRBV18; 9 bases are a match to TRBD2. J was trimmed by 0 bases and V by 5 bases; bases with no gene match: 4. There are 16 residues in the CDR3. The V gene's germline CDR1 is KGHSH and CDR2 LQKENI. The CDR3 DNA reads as TGTGCCAGCTCATTGTTAGCGGGAGCGAACACCGGGGAGCTGTTTTTT. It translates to CASSLLAGANTGELFF.

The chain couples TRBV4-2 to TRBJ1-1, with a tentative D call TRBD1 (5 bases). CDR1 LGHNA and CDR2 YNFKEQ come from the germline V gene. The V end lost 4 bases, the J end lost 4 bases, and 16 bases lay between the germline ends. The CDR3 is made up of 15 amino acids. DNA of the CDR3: TGTGCCAGCAGCCCGGAGACAGCCCCTAGCACTGAAGCTTTCTTT. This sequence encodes CASSPETAPSTEAFF.

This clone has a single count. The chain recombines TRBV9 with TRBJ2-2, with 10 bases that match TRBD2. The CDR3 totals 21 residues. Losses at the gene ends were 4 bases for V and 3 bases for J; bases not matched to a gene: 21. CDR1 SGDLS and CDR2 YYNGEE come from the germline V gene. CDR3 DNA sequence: TGTGCCAGCAGCCCCCCCGGCGGGTGGTCTAGCGGGAGAAGGGACACCGGGGAGCTGTTTTTT. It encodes CASSPPGGWSSGRRDTGELFF.

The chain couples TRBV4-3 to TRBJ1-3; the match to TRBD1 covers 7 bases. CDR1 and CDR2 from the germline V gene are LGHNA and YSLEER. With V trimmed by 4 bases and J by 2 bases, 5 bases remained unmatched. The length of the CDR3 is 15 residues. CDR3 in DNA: TGCGCCAGCAGCCTATCGGGGACAGCTGGAAACACCATATATTTT. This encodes CASSLSGTAGNTIYF.

The CDR3 reads CASSLGGNTYEQYF. CDR3 nucleotides: TGTGCCAGCAGTTTGGGAGGTAATACCTACGAGCAGTACTTC. V is TRBV28 and J is TRBJ2-7; a weak D match, TRBD2 (6 bases). The CDR3 extends over 14 amino acids. V lost 3 bases to trimming and J lost 2 bases, with 11 bases between them. From germline, CDR1 is MDHEN and CDR2 SYDVKM.

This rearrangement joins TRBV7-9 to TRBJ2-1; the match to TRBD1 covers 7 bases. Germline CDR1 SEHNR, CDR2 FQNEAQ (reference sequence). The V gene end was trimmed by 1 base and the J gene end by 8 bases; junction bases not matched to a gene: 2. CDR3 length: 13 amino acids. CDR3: CASSLGGGDEQFF. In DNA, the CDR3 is TGTGCCAGCAGCTTAGGAGGGGGCGATGAGCAGTTCTTC.

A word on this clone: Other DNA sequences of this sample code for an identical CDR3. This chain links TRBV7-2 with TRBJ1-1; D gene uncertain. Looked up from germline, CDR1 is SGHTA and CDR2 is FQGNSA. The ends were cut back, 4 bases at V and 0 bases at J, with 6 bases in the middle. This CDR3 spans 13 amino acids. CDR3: CASSSQVNTEAFF. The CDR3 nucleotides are TGTGCCAGCAGCTCCCAGGTGAACACTGAAGCTTTCTTT.